This T cell receptor (beta chain) was captured in a study of cytomegalovirus exposure and HLA in healthy donors (dated by TCRdb to the late 2010s). Background on the whole study: An earlier analysis of approximately 590 of the donors reported 250 to 350 Gb of sequence data and some 120 million unique TCR beta sequences from approximately 180 million T cells. An early release that covered fewer than 750 HLA-typed donors contained about 290 gigabases of sequencing data and 65 million to 100 million unique TCR sequences. The genetic ancestry cluster associated with self-reported Caucasian donors included over 80% of the 300 to 450 genotyped donors. The aim of the study was to test whether cataloging public T cell receptors could identify signatures of past pathogen exposure. Using immunosequencing, the study profiled T cell repertoires from 640 or so subjects and related those repertoires to cytomegalovirus serostatus. A separate validation cohort of about 110 different subjects was used in addition to the 666-subject first cohort. High-throughput TCR immunosequencing, statistical association of individual TCRs with disease status, and machine learning were combined to predict cytomegalovirus infection status. A later analysis re-analyzed previously published TCR beta repertoires from roughly 690 donors and added high-resolution HLA genotyping to study TCR occurrence patterns. The later analysis used no new phenotypic data to find candidate immune exposures, relying instead on TCR beta sequences and their occurrence across donors. In an earlier analysis of around 540 of the donors, high-throughput TCR beta sequencing was used to judge whether each TCR beta V gene segment behaved as functional or pseudogenic. Donor age, sex, ethnicity and CMV serostatus were compiled alongside the repertoire data. A later genetic analysis took genome-wide SNP genotypes for about three fifths of the 666 donors and used that subset as a discovery cohort. All discovery cohort repertoires had been generated using a single sequencing platform. Both class I and class II loci were covered by HLA typing, at four-digit resolution. Typing coverage differed by locus: A, B, C, DRB1 and DQB1 were typed in about 629-630 donors, DQA1 in 500 to 550, DPA1 in roughly 590, and DPB1 in around 490. Five DR-DQ haplotypes were treated as single units for association and clustering because of strong linkage in the cohort. Among 398 genotyped donors of the cohort, an average of approximately 220,000 unique TCR beta nucleotide sequences was sequenced per donor, of which roughly 17% were non-productive.

The CDR3 spans 14 residues, from the cysteine through the phenylalanine. The kept DNA is CDR3 alone, 42 bases in frame from the first base. V is shortened by 3 bases, J by 7 bases, and the region joining them spans 15 bases. The germline V gene (reference sequence) gives CDR1 as MNHEY and CDR2 as SMNVEV. With respect to this clone: Its antigen is unknown. No base quality information exists; no much larger clone differs at one position.

The cohort consisted of 600 or so healthy bone marrow donors. At the time of sampling, all cohort members were nominally healthy, though unrecorded immune exposures were likely present. The donor was CMV seronegative and belonged to the group of more than 300 seronegative cohort members. A peripheral blood sample was collected from each donor, and TCR beta sequencing was performed on peripheral blood mononuclear cells. Genomic DNA was extracted from the blood cell samples with the Qiagen DNeasy Blood Extraction Kit. The receptor library was made with the immunoSEQ multiplex PCR assay. A mixture of 60 forward primers for TCR Vbeta segments and 13 reverse primers for TCR Jbeta segments was used in the multiplex PCR. The CDR3 region of rearranged TCR beta genes was amplified from genomic DNA with a multiplex PCR assay. The Illumina HiSeq System was used to sequence the amplified TCR beta libraries as 87-base-pair reads. The source study handled its data this way. In a later analysis, about 80 million unique TCR beta chains were counted across the approximately 670 repertoires, and approximately 11 million of these chains were shared by at least two donors. A nearest-neighbor algorithm error-corrected the raw reads and collapsed the reads into unique sequences, merging closely related sequences to remove PCR and sequencing errors. CDR3 sequences were aligned to IMGT reference sequences to assign V, D and J gene segments. For a sequence to be retained, a match of at least six nucleotides to both a V gene segment and a J gene segment was required. A rearrangement counted as productive if the CDR3 had no stop codons and remained in frame with V and J, and every other rearrangement counted as non-productive. CDR3 was defined by IMGT convention, running from the second conserved V-encoded cysteine to the conserved J-encoded phenylalanine. In an earlier analysis of around 570 of the donors, sequences lacking an unambiguous match to a single V gene segment were excluded. An earlier analysis of 587 of the donors called V segments functional above 56.7% productive rearrangements and segregating when the between-donor standard deviation exceeded 5%. A statistical classification framework was developed to diagnose cytomegalovirus status using the catalog of TCR beta chain sequences. A later analysis assigned V and J genes by comparing TCR nucleotide sequences with IMGT/GENE-DB human TR gene sequences. Using the TCRdist pipeline, a later analysis assigned CDR3 sequences along with most-parsimonious VDJ recombination scenarios. In a later analysis, each TCR beta chain was defined by its CDR3 amino acid sequence together with its V-gene family, and reads without a unique V-gene family were excluded. In a later analysis, some 600 highly shared, low-generation-probability nucleotide sequences were removed to address suspected cross-contamination and a sequencing artifact. For each public chain, a later analysis derived a clonal expansion index from normalized ranks of inferred template counts within each repertoire. In a later analysis, generation probabilities were computed with a VDJ recombination model fitted to out-of-frame rearrangements, and the resulting probabilities were checked against IGoR. In a later analysis, hypergeometric tests were used to score TCR-TCR, TCR-HLA and TCR-CMV co-occurrence, with a repertoire-size bias correction applied to TCR pairs. False discovery rates were estimated in a later analysis by permuting HLA or CMV assignments 20 times. A later analysis grouped co-occurring TCRs with DBSCAN, adding TCRdist sequence similarity when clustering within HLA-allele-positive subsets. For co-occurrence clustering, repertoires with fewer than 30,000 or more than 120,000 public chains were excluded, along with roughly 5 repertoires with anomalous nucleotide sharing. TCRdb took over this immuneACCESS table, retaining in-frame rearrangements with V and J assigned. Such tables are incomplete; in checked studies, under half of the missing clones stem from an unresolved V gene, and the remainder is unexplained. V and J calls and clone size are given by that table; D and trimming were obtained from the DNA. In all, the sample holds 75,000 to 95,000 clones, and around 85% of those were seen once. The ten largest clones add up to about 2% of the sample.

General findings and caveats noted by the study authors: Roughly uniform sequencing depth across donors was assumed in presence/absence analyses, although this assumption may not hold. The earlier analysis of approximately 590 of the donors excluded 15 to 20 rarely observed V segments, including chromosome 9 orphons, because counts were too low. This cohort had only TCR beta chains sequenced, and the lack of alpha or paired-chain data limited which features could be detected. A later analysis found that HLA-associated TCR beta chains were more clonally expanded and had lower generation probabilities than equally common non-associated chains. The sequencing pipeline was judged likely to have produced a cluster of highly shared sequence variants as a technical artifact. A later analysis reported that several top co-occurrence clusters appeared linked to parvovirus B19, influenza, CMV and Epstein-Barr virus. A further reported finding was that TCR beta sequences accurately predicted the HLA-A and HLA-B alleles for most subjects in the first cohort. Most TCR sequences were observed very rarely across donors, whereas some public TCRs were present in many individuals. According to a later analysis, TCR association rates differed among HLA loci, with DRB1 alleles showing the most associated TCRs and HLA-C alleles showing the fewest. The classifier was reported to diagnose cytomegalovirus status with high specificity and sensitivity in both the original cohort and the validation cohort. Specific HLA alleles were associated with around 18,000 TCR beta sequences at a false discovery rate of 0.05 in a later analysis. Some IMGT-functional V segments, including TRBV6-2 and TRBV6-3, could not be told apart with the 87-base-pair reads, so those segments were excluded. Assigning TCR associations to individual alleles was difficult when HLA alleles, especially DR and DQ, strongly co-occurred. The only immune exposure information available for the cohort was CMV serostatus. In an earlier analysis of several hundred of the donors, most TCR beta V segments were observed in productive rearrangements about 90% or about 30% of the time, broadly matching IMGT annotations. A total of roughly 160 TCR beta chains were listed by the study as associated with cytomegalovirus. A later genetic analysis associated a missense DCLRE1C variant with V-gene and J-gene trimming of TCR beta chains, and an independent cohort replicated the association. The authors suggested that the approach could potentially be extended to other disease states and immunological phenotypes. HLA typing was unavailable for some donors at each locus, so association tests used only the typed subset. Linkage disequilibrium might explain the correlated functional status among segregating V segments, but an unknown experimental factor could not be ruled out. In a later genetic analysis, fewer N-insertions in productive TCRs were reported among donors in an Asian-associated ancestry cluster than the roughly 640-donor mean. In a later analysis, most CMV-associated TCR beta chains were found to appear HLA-restricted, with HLA associations seemingly driven largely by CMV exposure. In vitro tests confirmed that a few of the cytomegalovirus-associated TCR beta chains recognize cytomegalovirus antigens.

This clonotype was obtained from a man between 18 and 29 years old in good health and CMV-seronegative. The sample taken for sequencing was PBMCs. The receptor chain draws on TRBV27 and TRBJ1-2; 6 matching bases give a weak D call of TRBD1. CDR3 loop: CASSFAQGRVGYTF. The nucleotide sequence reads TGTGCCAGCAGTTTCGCCCAGGGGAGAGTTGGCTACACCTTC.